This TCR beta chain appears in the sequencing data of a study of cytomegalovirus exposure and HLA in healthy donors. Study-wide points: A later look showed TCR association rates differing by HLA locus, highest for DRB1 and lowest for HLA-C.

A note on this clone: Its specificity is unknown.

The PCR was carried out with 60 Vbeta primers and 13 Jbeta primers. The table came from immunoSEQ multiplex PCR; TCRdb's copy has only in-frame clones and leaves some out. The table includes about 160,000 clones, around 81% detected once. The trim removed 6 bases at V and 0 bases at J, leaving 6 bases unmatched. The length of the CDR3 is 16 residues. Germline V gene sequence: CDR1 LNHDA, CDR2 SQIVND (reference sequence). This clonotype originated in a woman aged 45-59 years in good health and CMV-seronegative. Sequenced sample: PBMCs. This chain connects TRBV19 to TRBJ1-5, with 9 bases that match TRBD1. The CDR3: CASSTTGGHSNQPQHF. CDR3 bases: TGTGCCAGTAGCACAACAGGGGGCCATAGCAATCAGCCCCAGCATTTT.